These 4 T cell receptor beta chains came from one sample sequenced in a study of blood T cells in healthy people across ages. Then a second PCR, running roughly 7 to 11 cycles, was carried out with a sample-barcoded 5' primer and a J-beta primer mix. TCRdb passed the 5' RACE reads through MiXCR, listing each CDR3 protein once. The table records just under 900,000 distinct CDR3 sequences, 29% of them present only once. The sequenced material came from blood. These receptors were collected from a woman aged 80 or older in good health.

The gene calls are TRBV9 and TRBJ2-7; tentatively, D is TRBD2 (7 bases). This CDR3 region has 14 residues. Germline values: CDR1 SGDLS, CDR2 YYNGEE. The germline V and J ends were trimmed by 0 bases and 7 bases, with 14 bases remaining between them. The CDR3 DNA reads TGTGCCAGCAGCGTAGTCGGGGGGCTCAAGGAGCAGTACTTC. Its translation is CASSVVGGLKEQYF.

This clonotype was recorded at least ten times. This chain connects TRBV5-1 to TRBJ1-2, with TRBD1 identical over 7 bases. CDR1 and CDR2 from the germline V gene are SGHRS and YFSETQ. Trimming cost V 4 bases and J 1 base; bases outside gene matches: 7. The CDR3 spans 15 residues. CDR3 protein: CASSPGTVFNYGYTF. CDR3 coding DNA: TGCGCCAGCAGCCCGGGGACAGTCTTTAACTATGGCTACACCTTC.

This clonotype was seen repeatedly, ten times or more. The chain combines TRBV5-4 with TRBJ2-3, with D tentatively TRBD2 (5 bases). CDR1 and CDR2 from the germline V gene are SGHNT and YYREEE (reference sequence). The V gene lost 4 bases and the J gene lost 5 bases, with 14 bases spanning the gap. The CDR3 runs to 14 residues. The CDR3, as DNA: TGTGCCAGCAGCCAACTAGGTTTTGGAGATACGCAGTATTTT. Residues: CASSQLGFGDTQYF.

This clonotype was seen a few times. The gene calls are TRBV20-1 and TRBJ1-2; the match to TRBD1 covers 10 bases. CDR3 length equals 15 residues. Looked up from germline, CDR1 is DFQATT and CDR2 is SNEGSKA (reference sequence). V lost 0 bases, J lost 4 bases, and 5 bases stayed unmatched. This chain's CDR3 is CSARDRQGAGYGYTF. The CDR3 DNA follows: TGCAGTGCTAGAGATCGACAGGGGGCAGGCTATGGCTACACCTTC.